This TCR beta chain was found in a study of tumor-infiltrating lymphocytes in primary liver carcinoma. The CDR3 has 17 amino acids. The V end lost 4 bases, the J end lost 0 bases, and 16 bases lay between the germline ends. Germline values: CDR1 MNHNY, CDR2 SVGAGI (reference sequence). Regarding the study as a whole: Tumors significantly exceeded blood in top-250-clone fraction (p = 0.039).

There are many counts of this clonotype. Its matching antigen is unknown. Bulk tissue was left unsorted, and RNA and DNA were co-extracted from about 20-30 mg of it. TCR beta cDNA was made from approximately 500 ng total RNA with a constant-region primer. Three nested multiplex PCR rounds, a slightly modified ARM-PCR, produced the libraries for TCR beta. In the first two PCR rounds, TRBV1-TRBV30 forward primers were paired with a C-beta reverse primer, and each round lasted nine to ten cycles. Using its own MiXCR run on the multiplex PCR reads, TCRdb lists one record per CDR3 protein. The sample records just under 95,000 distinct CDR3 sequences, about 70% being singletons.

The chain joins TRBV6-6 to TRBJ2-1, with D possibly being TRBD1 (5 bases). This TCR derives from a man in his forties with primary liver carcinoma and hepatitis B virus infection. The sample comprised tumor-adjacent normal liver tissue. The chain's CDR3 is CASSLRGTTSSYNEQFF. Written as DNA, the CDR3 is TGTGCCAGCAGTTTAAGGGGCACTACAAGCTCCTACAATGAGCAGTTCTTC.